The present entry profiles one TCR beta chain with its context. What it recognizes is unknown. This specimen comes from a study of shared clonotypes between healthy human individuals. The wider study: CD4 naive cells filled three plates per donor, CD4 memory three, CD8 naive two and CD8 memory one.

Here immunoSEQ multiplex PCR was the method, and the copy in TCRdb shows in-frame clones only, minus some. The data contain fewer than 850,000 clones, about 78% of them singletons. Germline CDR1 is SGHTA and CDR2 is FQGNSA. The CDR3 runs to 13 residues. V was trimmed by 1 base and J by 5 bases, leaving 8 bases between them. Findings and caveats of the study: Blood was the only sampled material, and tissue repertoires likely differ. Limitation of the genetic and exposure-history diversity represented came from the few donors.

The source of this sequence is a woman aged 25 to 39 in good health. Sequenced input: memory CD4+ T cells sorted from blood. Documented subset: CD45RA-negative fraction. V usage is TRBV7-2 and J usage is TRBJ1-2; no clear D. The CDR3 reads CASSLVGYYGYTF. The CDR3 nucleotides read TGTGCCAGCAGCTTAGTGGGATATTATGGCTACACCTTC.